A single sample gave rise to the 24 T cell receptor beta chains below, sequenced in a study of blood T cells in healthy people across ages. Combining a sample-barcoded 5' primer with a J-beta primer mix, a second PCR ran for roughly 7 to 12 cycles. MiXCR, run by TCRdb on the 5' RACE reads, gives a single entry per CDR3 protein. The sample carries over 600,000 distinct CDR3 sequences, roughly 20% recorded once. The material sequenced was blood. The receptors come from a man aged 70-80 years in good health.

This chain joins TRBV6-6 and TRBJ2-2; possibly TRBD1 for D (5 bases). CDR1 and CDR2 from the germline V gene are MNHNY and SVGAGI (reference sequence). This CDR3 spans 15 amino acids. V was trimmed by 4 bases and J by 4 bases, leaving 13 bases between them. CDR3 protein: CASSFTARATGELFF. The CDR3 coding sequence is TGTGCCAGCAGTTTTACCGCCAGGGCCACCGGGGAGCTGTTTTTT.

The table lists this clonotype with a few counts. The chain combines TRBV6-6 with TRBJ2-2, with D uncertain. The germline V gene has CDR1 MNHNY and CDR2 SVGAGI (reference sequence). Trimming left V 6 bases short and J 1 base short, with 9 bases between. The CDR3 is 14 amino acids. The CDR3 DNA reads TGTGCCAGCAGGCAATACGAGAACACCGGGGAGCTGTTTTTT. It translates to CASRQYENTGELFF.

The chain is built from TRBV21-1 and TRBJ2-5; the table's TRBD1 call for D was not verified on the DNA. TRBV21-1 is a recognized pseudogene. This CDR3 region has 14 residues. Written as DNA, the CDR3 is TGTGCCAGCAGCTACAGGGGGAACCGTGCGGCCCAGTACTTC. This codes for CASSYRGNRAAQYF.

This clonotype showed up just a few times. The junction departs from germline at one end; a sequencing error may be responsible. This chain joins TRBV30 and TRBJ2-1; D remains unclear. The CDR3 runs to 13 residues. The V gene's germline CDR1 is GTSNPN and CDR2 SVGIG (reference sequence). CDR3: CAWRVDSYNEQFF. The CDR3 DNA reads TGTGCCTGGCGTGTGGACTCCTACAATGAGCAGTTCTTC. The whole variable domain, filled in from reference TRBV30 and TRBJ2-1, reads SQTIHQWPATLVQPVGSPLSLECTVEGTSNPNLYWYRQAAGRGLQLLFYSVGIGQISSEVPQNLSASRPQDRQFILSSKKLLLSDSGFYLCAWRVDSYNEQFFGPGTRLTVL.

This clonotype was recorded a few times. The chain recombines TRBV20-1 with TRBJ2-3; 12 positions agree with TRBD2. CDR3 length: 17 residues. Germline V gives CDR1 DFQATT, CDR2 SNEGSKA (reference sequence). Trimming removed 2 bases from V and 4 bases from J; junction bases left unmatched: 10. The CDR3 sequence is CSARIRLAGDGADTQYF. CDR3 DNA: TGCAGTGCTAGAATCAGACTAGCGGGAGACGGGGCAGATACGCAGTATTTT.

The chain combines TRBV9 with TRBJ2-5; the match to TRBD2 covers 10 bases. The CDR3 length is 17 residues. Germline V gives CDR1 SGDLS, CDR2 YYNGEE. The V segment lost 0 bases and the J segment 4 bases; nucleotides outside the gene matches: 9. CDR3 region: CASSVEVAGGGGETQYF. The DNA for the CDR3 is TGTGCCAGCAGCGTAGAAGTAGCGGGAGGAGGTGGAGAGACCCAGTACTTC.

This clonotype showed up just a few times. This sequence joins TRBV20-1 and TRBJ2-2; TRBD2 agrees at 9 bases. Germline lookup yields CDR1 DFQATT and CDR2 SNEGSKA (reference sequence). The CDR3 is made up of 15 amino acids. Losses at the gene ends were 3 bases for V and 1 base for J; bases not matched to a gene: 3. The CDR3 sequence is CSASSTSGNTGELFF. Here the CDR3 DNA reads TGCAGTGCTAGCTCGACTAGCGGGAACACCGGGGAGCTGTTTTTT.

This clonotype was detected only a few times. The chain employs TRBV3-1 and TRBJ1-4; 12 positions match TRBD1. Germline trimming cut 3 bases from V and 8 bases from J; bases unmatched to any gene: 4. This CDR3 is built from 15 residues. The V gene's germline CDR1 is LGHDT and CDR2 YNNKEL (reference sequence). CDR3 amino acids: CASSQGTGGYEKLFF. Written as DNA, the CDR3 is TGTGCCAGCAGCCAGGGGACAGGGGGCTACGAAAAACTGTTTTTT.

The CDR3, as DNA: TGCAGTGCTCGCCTCGGACTAGCCGGGGAGACCCAGTACTTC. This gives the protein CSARLGLAGETQYF. The J gene is TRBJ2-5, the V gene TRBV20-1; TRBD2 matches at 8 bases. The V and J ends lost 5 bases and 5 bases, in that order; junction bases with no gene match: 10. Per the germline V gene, CDR1 is DFQATT and CDR2 is SNEGSKA (reference sequence). The CDR3 runs 14 residues.

The sample holds a few counts of this clonotype. This chain links TRBV5-1 with TRBJ2-5; TRBD1 aligns across 7 bases. TRBJ2-7 explains the end of the DNA better; the J call may be wrong. From germline, CDR1 is SGHRS and CDR2 YFSETQ. The CDR3 contains 14 residues. The CDR3 region is CASSLDQGVYEQYF. CDR3 DNA: TGCGCCAGCAGCTTGGATCAGGGGGTTTACGAGCAGTACTTC.

V and J are TRBV28 and TRBJ1-4; 7 nucleotides align to TRBD1. Germline values: CDR1 MDHEN, CDR2 SYDVKM. With V trimmed by 6 bases and J by 6 bases, 16 bases remained unmatched. This CDR3 spans 17 amino acids. The CDR3 reads CASRSTGVGLTDEKLFF. As DNA, the CDR3 is TGTGCCAGCAGAAGCACAGGGGTAGGCCTTACCGATGAAAAACTGTTTTTT.

The sample holds many counts of this clonotype. The V call is TRBV5-1, the J call TRBJ2-3; 7 positions match TRBD2. The trim removed 4 bases at V and 0 bases at J, leaving 5 bases unmatched. CDR3 length: 15 residues. Germline V gene lookup returns CDR1 SGHRS and CDR2 YFSETQ. The CDR3 here is CASSAAGISTDTQYF. DNA for the CDR3: TGCGCCAGCAGCGCAGCGGGGATTAGCACAGATACGCAGTATTTT.

The rearrangement uses TRBV3-1 and TRBJ2-2; TRBD1 aligns across 7 bases. In germline, CDR1 is LGHDT, CDR2 YNNKEL (reference sequence). V was pared by 4 bases and J by 2 bases, with 4 bases of the junction left unmatched. This CDR3 contains 15 residues. The CDR3 region is CASSRRQGNTGELFF. The CDR3 DNA follows: TGTGCCAGCAGCCGCCGACAGGGAAACACCGGGGAGCTGTTTTTT.

This clonotype was seen more than once but under ten times. V usage is TRBV20-1 and J usage is TRBJ2-1, with D perhaps being TRBD1 or TRBD2 (7 bases each). V was cut by 2 bases and J by 3 bases, with 14 bases left in between. The CDR3 has 15 residues. Looked up from germline, CDR1 is DFQATT and CDR2 is SNEGSKA (reference sequence). For the CDR3, the DNA is TGCAGTGCTAGATCAGGGGGGGGGATCTACAATGAGCAGTTCTTC. Its translation is CSARSGGGIYNEQFF.

To note about this clonotype: This may be a read error: a much more frequent sequence differs by one nucleotide. The rearrangement joins TRBV2 to TRBJ2-7; 7 positions match TRBD1. Germline CDR1 is SNHLY and CDR2 is FYNNEI. This CDR3 region has 15 residues. CDR3 sequence (DNA): TGTGCCAGCTTTCTCGGGGACAGCTTCCAAGAGACCCAGTGCTTC. It yields the protein CASFLGDSFQETQCF.

This clonotype was seen repeatedly, ten times or more. This sequence joins TRBV3-1 and TRBJ2-4; possible D gene TRBD1, 6 bases. This CDR3 is built from 15 residues. Trimming removed 2 bases at V and 1 base at J, with 9 bases between. Per germline, CDR1 LGHDT and CDR2 YNNKEL (reference sequence). This chain's CDR3 is CASSQWDIAKNIQYF. CDR3 bases: TGTGCCAGCAGCCAATGGGACATCGCCAAAAACATTCAGTACTTC.

The chain couples TRBV9 to TRBJ2-7; D possibly uses TRBD1 or TRBD2 (6 bases each). CDR3 length: 14 residues. Germline V lookup: CDR1 SGDLS, CDR2 YYNGEE. V was cut by 4 bases and J by 2 bases, with 13 bases left in between. The CDR3 reads CASSIQGGPYEQYF. The CDR3 nucleotides are TGTGCCAGCAGCATACAGGGAGGACCCTACGAGCAGTACTTC. Drawing the rest from reference TRBV9 and TRBJ2-7, the complete variable domain is DSGVTQTPKHLITATGQRVTLRCSPRSGDLSVYWYQQSLDQGLQFLIQYYNGEERAKGNILERFSAQQFPDLHSELNLSSLELGDSALYFCASSIQGGPYEQYFGPGTRLTVT.

This clonotype was detected ten times or more. The chain recombines TRBV29-1 with TRBJ2-1; unclear D gene. This CDR3 spans 14 amino acids. Trimming took 3 bases from V and 0 from J, leaving 9 bases between them. The germline V gene encodes CDR1 SQVTM and CDR2 ANQGSEA. CDR3 coding DNA: TGCAGCGTTGATGGCAGGAGCTCCTACAATGAGCAGTTCTTC. It specifies CSVDGRSSYNEQFF.

This chain connects TRBV28 to TRBJ2-3; TRBD1 aligns across 9 bases. The CDR3 consists of 16 residues. Germline V gives CDR1 MDHEN, CDR2 SYDVKM. V was pared by 8 bases and J by 0 bases, with 9 bases of the junction left unmatched. In nucleotides, the CDR3 is TGTGCCAGCTACCCCTCACAGGGGGCGAGCACAGATACGCAGTATTTT. Translated, it gives CASYPSQGASTDTQYF. Filled out from reference TRBV28 and TRBJ2-3, the complete variable domain reads DVKVTQSSRYLVKRTGEKVFLECVQDMDHENMFWYRQDPGLGLRLIYFSYDVKMKEKGDIPEGYSVSREKKERFSLILESASTNQTSMYLCASYPSQGASTDTQYFGPGTRLTVL.

The chain combines TRBV20-1 with TRBJ2-7; 7 positions agree with TRBD2. V was clipped by 2 bases and J by 6 bases; unmatched bases: 7. This CDR3 spans 13 amino acids. Germline V gene lookup returns CDR1 DFQATT and CDR2 SNEGSKA (reference sequence). The CDR3 sequence is CSARMAGALEQYF. In nucleotides, the CDR3 is TGCAGTGCTAGAATGGCGGGAGCGCTCGAGCAGTACTTC.

The sample holds a few counts of this clonotype. V and J are TRBV18 and TRBJ2-2; D is uncertain. In germline, CDR1 is KGHSH, CDR2 LQKENI. V was shortened by 2 bases and J by 5 bases, with 12 bases between the two germline ends. The CDR3 covers 15 residues. The CDR3 DNA is TGTGCCAGCTCACCAAACCTACAGAATACCGGGGAGCTGTTTTTT. It codes for CASSPNLQNTGELFF.

This clonotype has just a few counts. V usage is TRBV5-4 and J usage is TRBJ2-4; 16 bases are shared with TRBD2. The CDR3 length is 18 residues. V lost 2 bases and J lost 8; bases outside the gene matches: 10. Germline V gene sequence: CDR1 SGHNT, CDR2 YYREEE (reference sequence). CDR3 in amino acids: CASSFWTGTSGRGYIQYF. DNA of the CDR3: TGTGCCAGCAGCTTTTGGACAGGGACTAGCGGGAGGGGATACATTCAGTACTTC.

In its sample, this clonotype was seen a few times. CDR3 coding DNA: TGTGCCTGGGGGCTAGCGGGAGGTCCCTACGAGCAGTACTTC. Translation: CAWGLAGGPYEQYF. The V and J genes are TRBV30 and TRBJ2-7; 11 bases align to TRBD2. V was clipped by 5 bases and J by 2 bases; unmatched bases: 5. CDR3 length equals 14 residues. The germline V gene has CDR1 GTSNPN and CDR2 SVGIG (reference sequence). The whole variable domain, filled in from reference TRBV30 and TRBJ2-7, reads SQTIHQWPATLVQPVGSPLSLECTVEGTSNPNLYWYRQAAGRGLQLLFYSVGIGQISSEVPQNLSASRPQDRQFILSSKKLLLSDSGFYLCAWGLAGGPYEQYFGPGTRLTVT.

At least ten counts were recorded for this clonotype. The genes are TRBV6-5 and TRBJ2-3, with 9 bases that match TRBD1. CDR3 size: 17 residues. Germline CDR1 reads MNHEY; CDR2 reads SVGAGI. Trimming took 0 bases from V and 2 from J; bases not matched to a gene: 6. The CDR3 is CASSYSRQGGDTDTQYF. Written as DNA, the CDR3 is TGTGCCAGCAGTTACTCTCGACAGGGGGGGGACACAGATACGCAGTATTTT.